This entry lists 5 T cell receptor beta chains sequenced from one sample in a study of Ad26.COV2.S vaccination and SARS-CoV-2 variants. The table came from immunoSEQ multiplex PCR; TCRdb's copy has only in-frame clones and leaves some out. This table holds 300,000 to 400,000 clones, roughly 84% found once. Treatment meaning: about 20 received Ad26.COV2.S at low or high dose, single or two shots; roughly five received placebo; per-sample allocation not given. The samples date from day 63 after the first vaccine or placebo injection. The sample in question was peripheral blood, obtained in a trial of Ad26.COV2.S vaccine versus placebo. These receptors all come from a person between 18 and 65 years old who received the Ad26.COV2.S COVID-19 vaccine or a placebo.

Here the CDR3 reads CASREFEEGATNEKLFF. The CDR3 DNA reads as TGTGCCAGCAGGGAGTTCGAAGAGGGTGCAACTAATGAAAAACTGTTTTTT. The V gene is TRBV7-3, the J gene TRBJ1-4; D gene unclear. The length of the CDR3 is 17 residues. Trimming left V 6 bases short and J 0 bases short, with 17 bases between. Germline-derived CDR1 and CDR2 are SGHTA and FQGTGA.

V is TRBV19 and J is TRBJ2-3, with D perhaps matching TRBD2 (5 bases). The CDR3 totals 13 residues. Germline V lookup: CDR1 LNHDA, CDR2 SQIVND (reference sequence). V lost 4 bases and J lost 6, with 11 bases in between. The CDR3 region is CASSTRSGDTQYF. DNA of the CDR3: TGTGCCAGTAGTACCAGATCGGGGGATACGCAGTATTTT.

The CDR3 nucleotides are TGTGCCAGCAGCGTCGACACCGCGGCGATCTCTGGAAACACCATATATTTT. It is translated as CASSVDTAAISGNTIYF. The chain couples TRBV9 to TRBJ1-3; D gene uncertain. The ends were cut back, 2 bases at V and 0 bases at J, with 15 bases in the middle. CDR1 and CDR2 (germline): SGDLS, YYNGEE. This CDR3 has 17 residues.

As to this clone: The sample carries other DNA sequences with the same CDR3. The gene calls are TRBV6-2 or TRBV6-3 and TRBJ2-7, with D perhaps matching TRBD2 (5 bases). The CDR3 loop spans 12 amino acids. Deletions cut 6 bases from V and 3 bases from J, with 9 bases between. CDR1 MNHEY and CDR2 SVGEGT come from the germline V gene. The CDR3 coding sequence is TGTGCCAGCAGCCCCGGACTCTACGAGCAGTACTTC. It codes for CASSPGLYEQYF.

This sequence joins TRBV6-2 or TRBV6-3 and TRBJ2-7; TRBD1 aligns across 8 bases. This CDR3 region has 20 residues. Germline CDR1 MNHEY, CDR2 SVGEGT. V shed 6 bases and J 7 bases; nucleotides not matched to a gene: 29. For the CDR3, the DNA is TGTGCCAGCAGCCTTGATGTCCGAGCACCCGACGGACAGGGCTGGGGGGAGCAGTACTTC. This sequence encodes CASSLDVRAPDGQGWGEQYF.